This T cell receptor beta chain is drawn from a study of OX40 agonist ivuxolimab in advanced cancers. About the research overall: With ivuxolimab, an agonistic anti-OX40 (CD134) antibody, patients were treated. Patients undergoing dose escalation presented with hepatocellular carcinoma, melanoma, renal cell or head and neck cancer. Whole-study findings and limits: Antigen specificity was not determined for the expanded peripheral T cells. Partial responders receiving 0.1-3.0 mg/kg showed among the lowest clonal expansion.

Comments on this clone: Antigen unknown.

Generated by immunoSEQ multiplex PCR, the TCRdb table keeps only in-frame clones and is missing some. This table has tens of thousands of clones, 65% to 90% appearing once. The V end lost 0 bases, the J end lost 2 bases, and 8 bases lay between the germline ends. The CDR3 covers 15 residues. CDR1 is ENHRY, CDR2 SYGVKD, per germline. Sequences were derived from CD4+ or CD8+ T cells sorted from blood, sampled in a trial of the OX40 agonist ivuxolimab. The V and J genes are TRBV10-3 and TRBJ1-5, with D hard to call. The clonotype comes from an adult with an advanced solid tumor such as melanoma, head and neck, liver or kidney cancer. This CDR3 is CAISESERGNQPQHF. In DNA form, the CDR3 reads TGTGCCATCAGTGAGTCGGAGAGGGGCAATCAGCCCCAGCATTTT.